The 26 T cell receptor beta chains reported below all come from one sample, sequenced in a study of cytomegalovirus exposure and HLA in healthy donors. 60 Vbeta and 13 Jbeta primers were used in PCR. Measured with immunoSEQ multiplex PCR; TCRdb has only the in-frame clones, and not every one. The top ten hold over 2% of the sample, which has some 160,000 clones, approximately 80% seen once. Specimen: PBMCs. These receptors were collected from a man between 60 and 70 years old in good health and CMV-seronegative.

CDR3 protein: CASSPRVLANTGELFF. CDR3 sequence (DNA): TGTGCCAGCAGCCCCCGGGTCCTCGCGAACACCGGGGAGCTGTTTTTT. This chain connects TRBV5-4 to TRBJ2-2; D remains unclear. Germline V gives CDR1 SGHNT, CDR2 YYREEE (reference sequence). The CDR3 runs 16 residues. V was shortened by 4 bases and J by 0 bases, with 13 bases between the two germline ends.

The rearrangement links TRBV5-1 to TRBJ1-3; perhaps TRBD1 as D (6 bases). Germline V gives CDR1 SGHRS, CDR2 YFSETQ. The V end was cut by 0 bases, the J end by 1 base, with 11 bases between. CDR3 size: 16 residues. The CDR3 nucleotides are TGCGCCAGCAGCTTGGTTCCGGGGACATCTGGAAACACCATATATTTT. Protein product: CASSLVPGTSGNTIYF. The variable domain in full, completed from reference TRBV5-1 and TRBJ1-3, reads KAGVTQTPRYLIKTRGQQVTLSCSPISGHRSVSWYQQTPGQGLQFLFEYFSETQRNKGNFPGRFSGRQFSNSRSEMNVSTLELGDSALYLCASSLVPGTSGNTIYFGEGSWLTVV.

The CDR3 spells CAIRDSINQPQHF. The CDR3 coding sequence is TGTGCCATCAGAGACAGTATCAATCAGCCCCAGCATTTT. The chain links TRBV10-3 to TRBJ1-5; TRBD1 is a possible D gene (5 bases). With 6 bases removed from V and 3 bases from J, the gap between germline ends came to 9 bases. Germline CDR1 ENHRY, CDR2 SYGVKD. The length of the CDR3 is 13 residues.

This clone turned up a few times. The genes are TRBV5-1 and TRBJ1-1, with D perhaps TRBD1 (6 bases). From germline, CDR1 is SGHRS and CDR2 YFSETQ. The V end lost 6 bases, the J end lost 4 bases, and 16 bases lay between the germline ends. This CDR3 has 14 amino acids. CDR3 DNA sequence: TGCGCCAGCACCAGGCCAGGGGCGATCACTGAAGCTTTCTTT. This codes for CASTRPGAITEAFF.

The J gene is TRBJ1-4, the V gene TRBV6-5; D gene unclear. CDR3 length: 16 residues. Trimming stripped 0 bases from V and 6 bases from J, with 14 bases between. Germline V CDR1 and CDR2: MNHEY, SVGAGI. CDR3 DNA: TGTGCCAGCAGTTACTCGAACCCCAGGCCCCATGAAAAACTGTTTTTT. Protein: CASSYSNPRPHEKLFF.

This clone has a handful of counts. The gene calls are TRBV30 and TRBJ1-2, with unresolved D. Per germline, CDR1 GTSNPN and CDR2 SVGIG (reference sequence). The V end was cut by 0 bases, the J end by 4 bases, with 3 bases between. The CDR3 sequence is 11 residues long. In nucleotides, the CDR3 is TGTGCCTGGAGTGTCAGCTATGGCTACACCTTC. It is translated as CAWSVSYGYTF.

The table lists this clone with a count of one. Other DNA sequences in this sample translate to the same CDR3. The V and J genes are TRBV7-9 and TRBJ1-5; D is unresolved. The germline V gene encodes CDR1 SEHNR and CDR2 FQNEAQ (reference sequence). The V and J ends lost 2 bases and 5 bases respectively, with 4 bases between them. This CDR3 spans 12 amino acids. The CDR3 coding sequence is TGTGCCAGCAGCTTACTAGATCAGCCCCAGCATTTT. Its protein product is CASSLLDQPQHF.

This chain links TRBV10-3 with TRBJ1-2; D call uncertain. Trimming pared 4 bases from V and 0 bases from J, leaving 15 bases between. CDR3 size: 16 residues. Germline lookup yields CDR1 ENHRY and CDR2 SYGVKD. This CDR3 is CAISGGQSGPNYGYTF. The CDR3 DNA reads TGTGCCATCAGTGGAGGTCAATCCGGCCCTAACTATGGCTACACCTTC.

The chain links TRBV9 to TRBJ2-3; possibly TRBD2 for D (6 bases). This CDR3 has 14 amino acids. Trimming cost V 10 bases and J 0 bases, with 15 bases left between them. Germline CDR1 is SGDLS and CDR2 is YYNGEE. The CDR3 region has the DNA TGTGCCCCCACGGGGGAGTCGAGCACAGATACGCAGTATTTT. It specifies CAPTGESSTDTQYF.

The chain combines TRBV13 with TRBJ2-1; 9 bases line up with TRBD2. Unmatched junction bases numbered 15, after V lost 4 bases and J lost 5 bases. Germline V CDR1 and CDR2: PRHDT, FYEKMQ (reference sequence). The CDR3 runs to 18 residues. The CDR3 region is CASSSPHLTSGENNEQFF. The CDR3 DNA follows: TGTGCCAGCAGCTCACCTCATTTGACTAGCGGAGAAAACAATGAGCAGTTCTTC.

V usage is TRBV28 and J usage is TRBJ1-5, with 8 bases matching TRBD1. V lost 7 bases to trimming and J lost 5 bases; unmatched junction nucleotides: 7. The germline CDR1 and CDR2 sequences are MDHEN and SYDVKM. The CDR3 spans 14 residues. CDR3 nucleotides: TGTGCCAGCACCTCGACAGGGGACTATCAGCCCCAGCATTTT. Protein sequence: CASTSTGDYQPQHF.

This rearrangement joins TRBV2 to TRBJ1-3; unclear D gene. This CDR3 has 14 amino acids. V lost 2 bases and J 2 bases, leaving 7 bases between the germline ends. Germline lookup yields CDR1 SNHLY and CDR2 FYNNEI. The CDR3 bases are TGTGCCAGCAGTGAAACCCGGGCTGGAAACACCATATATTTT. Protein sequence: CASSETRAGNTIYF. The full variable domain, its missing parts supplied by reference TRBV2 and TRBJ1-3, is EPEVTQTPSHQVTQMGQEVILRCVPISNHLYFYWYRQILGQKVEFLVSFYNNEISEKSEIFDDQFSVERPDGSNFTLKIRSTKLEDSAMYFCASSETRAGNTIYFGEGSWLTVV.

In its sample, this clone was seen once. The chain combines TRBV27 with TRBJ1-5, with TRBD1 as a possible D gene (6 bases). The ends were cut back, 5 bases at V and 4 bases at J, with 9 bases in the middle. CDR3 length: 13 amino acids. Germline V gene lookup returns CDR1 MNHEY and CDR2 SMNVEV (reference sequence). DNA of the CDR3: TGTGCCAGCAGTCGGGACATAAATCAGCCCCAGCATTTT. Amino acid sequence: CASSRDINQPQHF.

CDR3 in amino acids: CASSLALAGGYEQYF. CDR3 coding DNA: TGTGCCAGCAGCTTGGCGCTAGCGGGGGGCTACGAGCAGTACTTC. The chain combines TRBV5-4 with TRBJ2-5; 11 nucleotides agree with TRBD2. The last part of the DNA fits TRBJ2-7 better; the J call may be wrong. Germline V gene sequence: CDR1 SGHNT, CDR2 YYREEE (reference sequence). This CDR3 is built from 15 residues.

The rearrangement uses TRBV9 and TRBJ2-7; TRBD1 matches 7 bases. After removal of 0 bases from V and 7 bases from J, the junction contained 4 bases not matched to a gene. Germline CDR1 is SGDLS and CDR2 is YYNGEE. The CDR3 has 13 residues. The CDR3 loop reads CASSVGLQGEQYF. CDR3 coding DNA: TGTGCCAGCAGCGTAGGCCTACAGGGGGAGCAGTACTTC.

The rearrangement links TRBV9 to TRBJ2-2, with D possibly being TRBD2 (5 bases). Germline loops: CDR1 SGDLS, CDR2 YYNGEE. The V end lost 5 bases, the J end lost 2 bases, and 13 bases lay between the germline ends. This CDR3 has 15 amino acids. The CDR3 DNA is TGTGCCAGCAGTGCCATAGCGAGAAACACCGGGGAGCTGTTTTTT. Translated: CASSAIARNTGELFF.

Here the CDR3 DNA reads TGTGCCAGCAGCGTAGCTTTGGGGGGAACTGAAGCTTTCTTT. It translates to CASSVALGGTEAFF. The chain couples TRBV9 to TRBJ1-1; a weak D match, TRBD1 (5 bases). With 0 bases removed from V and 5 bases from J, the gap between germline ends came to 11 bases. There are 14 residues in the CDR3. The germline V gene encodes CDR1 SGDLS and CDR2 YYNGEE.

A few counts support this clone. CDR3 loop: CASRRQGVPNEQFF. The CDR3, as DNA: TGTGCCTCGCGCAGACAGGGGGTCCCCAATGAGCAGTTCTTC. The chain is built from TRBV10-3 and TRBJ2-1; 9 nucleotides align to TRBD1. The CDR3 totals 14 residues. The ends lost 11 bases at V and 6 bases at J; junction bases unmatched: 11. CDR1 and CDR2 (germline): ENHRY, SYGVKD.

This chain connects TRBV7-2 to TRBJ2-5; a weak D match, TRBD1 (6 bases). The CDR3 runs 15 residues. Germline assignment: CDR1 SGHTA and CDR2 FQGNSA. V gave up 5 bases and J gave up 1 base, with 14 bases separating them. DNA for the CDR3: TGTGCCAGCAGCCCCCCCCCAGGGGTCCAAGAGACCCAGTACTTC. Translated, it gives CASSPPPGVQETQYF.

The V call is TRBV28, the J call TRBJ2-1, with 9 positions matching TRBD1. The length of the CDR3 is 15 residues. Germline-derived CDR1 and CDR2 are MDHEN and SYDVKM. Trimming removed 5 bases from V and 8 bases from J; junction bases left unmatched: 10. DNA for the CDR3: TGTGCCAGCAGTGAAACGGGACAGGGTGTCGATGAGCAGTTCTTC. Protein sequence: CASSETGQGVDEQFF.

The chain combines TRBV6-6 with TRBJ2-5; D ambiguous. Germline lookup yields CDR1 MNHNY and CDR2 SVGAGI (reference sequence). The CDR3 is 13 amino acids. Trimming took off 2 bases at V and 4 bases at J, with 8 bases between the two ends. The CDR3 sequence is CASSYGPTETQYF. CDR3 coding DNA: TGTGCCAGCAGTTACGGGCCCACAGAGACCCAGTACTTC.

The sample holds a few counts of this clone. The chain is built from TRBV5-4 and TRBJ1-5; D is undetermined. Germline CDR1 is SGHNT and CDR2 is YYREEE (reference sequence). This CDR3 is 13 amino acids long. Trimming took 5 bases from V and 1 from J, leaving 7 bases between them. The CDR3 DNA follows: TGTGCCAGCAGTGGCGGAAGCAATCAGCCCCAGCATTTT. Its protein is CASSGGSNQPQHF.

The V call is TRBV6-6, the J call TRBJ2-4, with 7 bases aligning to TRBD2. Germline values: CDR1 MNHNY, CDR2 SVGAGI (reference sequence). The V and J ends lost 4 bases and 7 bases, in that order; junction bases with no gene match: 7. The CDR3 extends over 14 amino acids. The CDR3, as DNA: TGTGCCAGCAGTTTCCCGGGGAGGGACAACATTCAGTACTTC. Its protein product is CASSFPGRDNIQYF.

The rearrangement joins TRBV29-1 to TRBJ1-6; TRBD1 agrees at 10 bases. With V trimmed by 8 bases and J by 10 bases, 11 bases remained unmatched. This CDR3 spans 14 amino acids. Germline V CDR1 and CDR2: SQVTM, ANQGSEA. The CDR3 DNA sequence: TGCAGCATAAGGACAGGGGGAGCGAGGTCACCCCTCCACTTT. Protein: CSIRTGGARSPLHF.

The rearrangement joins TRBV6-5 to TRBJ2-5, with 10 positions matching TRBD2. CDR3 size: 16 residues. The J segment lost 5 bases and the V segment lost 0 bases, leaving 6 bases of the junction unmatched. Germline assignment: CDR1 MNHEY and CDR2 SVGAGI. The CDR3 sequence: CASSYSSASGGETQYF. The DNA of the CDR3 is TGTGCCAGCAGTTACTCTTCGGCTAGCGGGGGTGAGACCCAGTACTTC.

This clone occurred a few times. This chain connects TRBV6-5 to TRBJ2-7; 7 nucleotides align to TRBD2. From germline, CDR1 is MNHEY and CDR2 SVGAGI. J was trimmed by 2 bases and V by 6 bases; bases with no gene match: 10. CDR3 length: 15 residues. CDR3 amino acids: CASSKSGTRTYEQYF. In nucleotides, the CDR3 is TGTGCCAGCAGCAAAAGCGGGACGCGTACCTACGAGCAGTACTTC.